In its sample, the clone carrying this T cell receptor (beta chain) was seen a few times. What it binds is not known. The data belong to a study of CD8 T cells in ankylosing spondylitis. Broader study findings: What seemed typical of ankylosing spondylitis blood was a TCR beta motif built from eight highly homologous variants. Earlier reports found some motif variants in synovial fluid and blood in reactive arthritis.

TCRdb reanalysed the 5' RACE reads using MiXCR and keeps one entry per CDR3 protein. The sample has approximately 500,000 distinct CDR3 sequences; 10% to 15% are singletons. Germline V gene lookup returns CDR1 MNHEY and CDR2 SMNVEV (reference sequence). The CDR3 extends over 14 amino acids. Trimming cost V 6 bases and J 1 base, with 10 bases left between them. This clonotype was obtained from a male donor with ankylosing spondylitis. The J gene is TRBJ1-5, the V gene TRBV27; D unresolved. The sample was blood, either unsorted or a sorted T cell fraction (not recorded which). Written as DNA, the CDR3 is TGTGCCAGCAGGGTACTAGGGAGCAATCAGCCCCAGCATTTT. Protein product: CASRVLGSNQPQHF.